Following are 5 T cell receptor beta chains from one sample sequenced in a study of blood T cell repertoires in COVID-19. The method was immunoSEQ multiplex PCR; TCRdb's version includes in-frame clones alone and lacks a portion of them. The table records under 350,000 clones, roughly 86% of them present only once. Sequenced material: PBMCs or T cells enriched from blood (not recorded which). The source is a woman under 30 who had recovered from COVID-19.

This chain links TRBV29-1 with TRBJ2-1; possibly TRBD2 for D (6 bases). V gave up 6 bases and J gave up 9 bases, with 18 bases separating them. Germline CDR1 and CDR2: SQVTM and ANQGSEA. The length of the CDR3 is 13 residues. This CDR3 is CSVTTRLGSEQFF. Written as DNA, the CDR3 is TGCAGCGTAACCACCCGACTCGGGAGTGAGCAGTTCTTC.

The V call is TRBV4-1, the J call TRBJ1-5, with D possibly TRBD1 on 6 matching bases. There are 13 residues in the CDR3. Germline CDR1 reads MGHRA; CDR2 reads YSYEKL. The V end lost 3 bases, the J end lost 7 bases, and 10 bases lay between the germline ends. The chain's CDR3 is CASSHTGLQPQHF. In DNA, the CDR3 is TGCGCCAGCAGCCACACAGGGTTGCAGCCCCAGCATTTT.

The chain links TRBV4-2 to TRBJ2-2; 8 bases match TRBD2. CDR1 and CDR2 from the germline V gene are LGHNA and YNFKEQ. Trimming removed 0 bases from V and 6 bases from J; junction bases left unmatched: 12. CDR3 length: 18 residues. The CDR3 region has the DNA TGTGCCAGCAGCCAAGAAGGGAGGCTAGCGGGCCCCGCCGGGGAGCTGTTTTTT. Translating it yields CASSQEGRLAGPAGELFF.

The chain joins TRBV7-6 to TRBJ2-1, with D tentatively TRBD2 (5 bases). From germline, CDR1 is SGHVS and CDR2 FNYEAQ. Trimming removed 6 bases from V and 1 base from J, with 16 bases in between. This CDR3 spans 16 amino acids. The CDR3 DNA is TGTGCCAGCAGTCCTAGCCCCGGTAGATCCTACAATGAGCAGTTCTTC. Its protein product is CASSPSPGRSYNEQFF. Full variable domain (remainder filled in from reference TRBV7-6 and TRBJ2-1): GAGVSQSPRYKVTKRGQDVALRCDPISGHVSLYWYRQALGQGPEFLTYFNYEAQQDKSGLPNDRFSAERPEGSISTLTIQRTEQRDSAMYRCASSPSPGRSYNEQFFGPGTRLTVL.

CDR3: CASSQDWGLGTEAFF. The CDR3 region has the DNA TGCGCCAGCAGCCAAGATTGGGGGCTGGGTACTGAAGCTTTCTTT. The V call is TRBV4-3, the J call TRBJ1-1; D is possibly TRBD1 (6 bases). V was pared by 0 bases and J by 5 bases, with 13 bases between. The CDR3 spans 15 residues. The germline gives CDR1 LGHNA, CDR2 YSLEER.